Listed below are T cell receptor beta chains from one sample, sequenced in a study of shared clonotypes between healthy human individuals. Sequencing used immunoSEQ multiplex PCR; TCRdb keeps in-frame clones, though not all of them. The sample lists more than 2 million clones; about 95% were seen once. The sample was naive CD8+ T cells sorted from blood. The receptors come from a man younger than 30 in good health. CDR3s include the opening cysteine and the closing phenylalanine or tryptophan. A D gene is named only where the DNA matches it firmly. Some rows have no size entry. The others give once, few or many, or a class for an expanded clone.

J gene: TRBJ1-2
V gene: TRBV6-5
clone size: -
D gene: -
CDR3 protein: CASSYKAGGGYTF
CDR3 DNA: TGTGCCAGCAGTTACAAGGCCGGGGGTGGCTACACCTTC

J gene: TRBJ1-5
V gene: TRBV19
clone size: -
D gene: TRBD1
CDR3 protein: CASSLRGGFDQPQHF
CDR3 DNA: TGTGCCAGTAGCCTCAGGGGGGGGTTCGATCAGCCCCAGCATTTT

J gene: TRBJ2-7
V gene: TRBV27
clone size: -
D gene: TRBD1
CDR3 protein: CASSTAGTGLYEQYF
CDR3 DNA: TGTGCCAGCAGTACCGCCGGGACAGGCCTCTACGAGCAGTACTTC

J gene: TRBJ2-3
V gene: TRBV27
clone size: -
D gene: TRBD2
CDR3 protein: CASSFGLAGSDTQYF
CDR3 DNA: TGTGCCAGCAGTTTCGGCCTAGCGGGATCAGATACGCAGTATTTT

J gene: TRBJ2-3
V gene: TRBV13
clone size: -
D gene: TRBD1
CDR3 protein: CASSSGTGEADTQYF
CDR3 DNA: TGTGCCAGCAGCTCCGGGACAGGGGAGGCAGATACGCAGTATTTT

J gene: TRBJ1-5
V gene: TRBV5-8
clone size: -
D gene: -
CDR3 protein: CASSLAEGPYSNQPQHF
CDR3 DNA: TGTGCCAGCAGCTTGGCCGAGGGGCCGTATAGCAATCAGCCCCAGCATTTT

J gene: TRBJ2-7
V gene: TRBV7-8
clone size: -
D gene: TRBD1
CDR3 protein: CASSLWPRTGVREQYF
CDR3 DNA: TGTGCCAGCAGCTTATGGCCAAGGACAGGCGTTAGAGAGCAGTACTTC

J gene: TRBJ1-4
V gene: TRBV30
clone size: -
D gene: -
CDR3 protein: CAWSVMGSADEKLFF
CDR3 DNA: TGTGCCTGGAGTGTAATGGGGTCGGCGGATGAAAAACTGTTTTTT

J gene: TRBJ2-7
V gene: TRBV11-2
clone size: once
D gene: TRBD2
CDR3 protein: CASSSGLAGLVSYEQYF
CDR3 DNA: TGTGCCAGCAGCTCGGGACTAGCGGGACTGGTCTCCTACGAGCAGTACTTC

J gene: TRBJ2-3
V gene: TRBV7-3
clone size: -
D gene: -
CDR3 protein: CASSLKGATDTQYF
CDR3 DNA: TGTGCCAGCAGCTTAAAAGGGGCCACAGATACGCAGTATTTT

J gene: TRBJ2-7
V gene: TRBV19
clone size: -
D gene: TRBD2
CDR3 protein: CASSTPSGREVYEQYF
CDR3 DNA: TGTGCCAGTAGTACCCCCTCTGGGCGGGAGGTCTACGAGCAGTACTTC

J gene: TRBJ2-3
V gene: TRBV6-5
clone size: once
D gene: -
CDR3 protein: CASSYVGGGTDTQYF
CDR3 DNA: TGTGCCAGCAGTTACGTGGGCGGTGGCACAGATACGCAGTATTTT

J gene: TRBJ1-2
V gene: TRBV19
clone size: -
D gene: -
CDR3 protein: CASSLPEGNYGYTF
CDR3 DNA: TGTGCCAGTAGTCTCCCGGAAGGGAACTATGGCTACACCTTC

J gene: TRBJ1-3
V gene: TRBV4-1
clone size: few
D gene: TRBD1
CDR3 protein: CASSPTTGAGNTIYF
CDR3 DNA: TGCGCCAGCAGCCCAACGACAGGGGCTGGAAACACCATATATTTT

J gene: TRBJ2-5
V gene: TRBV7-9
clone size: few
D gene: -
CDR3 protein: CASSPMGQTQYF
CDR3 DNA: TGTGCCAGCAGCCCGATGGGACAGACCCAGTACTTC

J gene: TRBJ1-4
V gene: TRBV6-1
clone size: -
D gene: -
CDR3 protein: CASGRQTTNEKLFF
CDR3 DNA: TGTGCCAGCGGCAGACAGACAACTAATGAAAAACTGTTTTTT

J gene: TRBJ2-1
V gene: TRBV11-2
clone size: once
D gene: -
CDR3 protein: CASSLESINNEQFF
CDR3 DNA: TGTGCCAGCAGCTTAGAATCTATCAACAATGAGCAGTTCTTC

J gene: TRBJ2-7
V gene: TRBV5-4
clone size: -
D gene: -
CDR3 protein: CASSLEAAYEQYF
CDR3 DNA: TGTGCCAGCAGCTTGGAAGCGGCCTACGAGCAGTACTTC

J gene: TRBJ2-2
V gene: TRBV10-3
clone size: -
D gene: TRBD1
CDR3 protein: CAISPGQGNTGELFF
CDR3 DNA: TGTGCCATCAGTCCCGGACAGGGGAACACCGGGGAGCTGTTTTTT

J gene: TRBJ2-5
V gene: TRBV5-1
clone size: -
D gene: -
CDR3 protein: CASSLGILGQETQYF
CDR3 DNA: TGCGCCAGCAGCTTAGGGATTCTTGGCCAAGAGACCCAGTACTTC

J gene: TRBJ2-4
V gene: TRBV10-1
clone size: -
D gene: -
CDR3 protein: CAIGVGFLSKNIQYF
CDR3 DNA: TGCGCCATCGGGGTGGGTTTTCTTTCCAAAAACATTCAGTACTTC

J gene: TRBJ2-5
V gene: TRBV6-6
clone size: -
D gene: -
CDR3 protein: CASIMLGEVETQYF
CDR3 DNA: TGTGCCAGCATCATGCTGGGGGAGGTGGAGACCCAGTACTTC

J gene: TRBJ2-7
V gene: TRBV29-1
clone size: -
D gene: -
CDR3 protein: CSVEDVNSTHYEQYF
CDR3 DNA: TGCAGCGTTGAAGATGTAAATAGTACACACTACGAGCAGTACTTC

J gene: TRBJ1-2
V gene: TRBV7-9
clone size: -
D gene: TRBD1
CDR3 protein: CASSLGDRGFNYGYTF
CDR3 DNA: TGTGCCAGCAGCTTAGGGGACAGGGGGTTTAACTATGGCTACACCTTC

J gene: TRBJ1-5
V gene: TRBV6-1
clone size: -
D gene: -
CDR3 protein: CASSEIIGGEGNQPQHF
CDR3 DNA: TGTGCCAGCAGTGAAATTATTGGGGGCGAGGGCAATCAGCCCCAGCATTTT

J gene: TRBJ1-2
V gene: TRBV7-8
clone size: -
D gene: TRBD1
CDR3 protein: CASSFDRDYGYTF
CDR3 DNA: TGTGCCAGCAGCTTCGACAGGGACTATGGCTACACCTTC

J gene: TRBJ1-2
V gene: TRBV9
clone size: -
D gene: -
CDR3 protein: CASSVGGDGYTF
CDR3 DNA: TGTGCCAGCAGCGTAGGGGGAGATGGCTACACCTTC

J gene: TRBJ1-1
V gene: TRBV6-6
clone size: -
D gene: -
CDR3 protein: CASSYGVGTEAFF
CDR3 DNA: TGTGCCAGCAGTTACGGAGTGGGCACTGAAGCTTTCTTT

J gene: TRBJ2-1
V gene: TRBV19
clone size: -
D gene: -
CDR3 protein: CASSPGLGYGDEQFF
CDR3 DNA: TGTGCCAGTAGTCCGGGACTTGGCTATGGCGATGAGCAGTTCTTC